This is a list of T cell receptor beta chains from one sample in a study of cytomegalovirus exposure and HLA in healthy donors. This table comes from immunoSEQ multiplex PCR, and its TCRdb copy is limited to in-frame clones, with some not included. The table shows around 160,000 clones, with around 81% occurring only once. What was sequenced was PBMCs. All receptors derive from a man between 25 and 39 years old in good health and CMV-seropositive. CDR3s include the opening cysteine and the closing phenylalanine or tryptophan. The D gene is left open where the match is weak. Clone size is not always given. Where it is, it says once, few, many or a class for expanded clones.

j_call,d_call,clone_size,v_call,cdr3_nt,cdr3_aa
TRBJ1-1,TRBD1,-,TRBV2,TGTGCCAGACTGGACAGGGGGCAGCGGAACACTGAAGCTTTCTTT,CARLDRGQRNTEAFF
TRBJ2-3,-,-,TRBV6-4,TGTGCCAGCAGTGAACAGCATTCAGATACGCAGTATTTT,CASSEQHSDTQYF
TRBJ2-2,TRBD1,-,TRBV9,TGTGCCAGCAGCTTAGGGACAGGGAACACCGGGGAGCTGTTTTTT,CASSLGTGNTGELFF
TRBJ1-1,TRBD1,-,TRBV29-1,TGCAGCGTGGAGACAGGGCGGGACGCTGAAGCTTTCTTT,CSVETGRDAEAFF
TRBJ2-7,-,-,TRBV6-5,TGTGCCAGCAGTCCGGGGGGACACCCATTCCGGGAGCAGTACTTC,CASSPGGHPFREQYF
TRBJ2-1,-,-,TRBV4-1,TGCGCCAGCAGCCAAAACCCCAGTTACAATGAGCAGTTCTTC,CASSQNPSYNEQFF
TRBJ2-6,-,few,TRBV29-1,TGCAGCGTTGAGGGGGCCACTGGGGCCAACGTCCTGACTTTC,CSVEGATGANVLTF
TRBJ1-5,TRBD1,-,TRBV7-2,TGTGCCAGCAGCCAGGGACAGATGTTATATAGCAATCAGCCCCAGCATTTT,CASSQGQMLYSNQPQHF
TRBJ2-5,TRBD1,-,TRBV27,TGTGCCAGCAGTTTCACGCCAGGGGGCCGGGAGACCCAGTACTTC,CASSFTPGGRETQYF
TRBJ2-7,-,-,TRBV7-2,TGTGCCAGCAGCTTATCCACACAGGGTACCTACGAGCAGTACTTC,CASSLSTQGTYEQYF
TRBJ1-1,-,-,TRBV27,TGTGCCAGCAGTTTAACGGGAGGGGCAGGGATGTGGAACACTGAAGCTTTCTTT,CASSLTGGAGMWNTEAFF
TRBJ2-7,-,-,TRBV2,TGTGCCAGCAGTTCCCAGAGGGCCGAGCAGTACTTC,CASSSQRAEQYF
TRBJ1-4,-,-,TRBV18,TGTGCCAGCTCACCTACGGCAAGTGCAGGGCCTAATGAAAAACTGTTTTTT,CASSPTASAGPNEKLFF
TRBJ1-6,-,-,TRBV7-9,TGTGCCAGCAGCCCTCAGGGATCTCAGTCACCCCTCCACTTT,CASSPQGSQSPLHF
TRBJ2-1,TRBD2,-,TRBV19,TGTGCCAGTCTTGGGACTAGCGGGGGGGCCGACTACAATGAGCAGTTCTTC,CASLGTSGGADYNEQFF
TRBJ1-6,TRBD1,once,TRBV27,TGTGCCAGCACCGAGTGGTCGGGACAGGGTTGGTCGGCCATTAATTCACCCCTCCACTTT,CASTEWSGQGWSAINSPLHF
TRBJ2-3,-,once,TRBV6-1,TGTGCCGGCGCCGATCGGGGGGCCACAGATACGCAGTATTTT,CAGADRGATDTQYF
TRBJ2-3,-,-,TRBV25-1,TGTGCCAGCAGTGAATTAGTCAGCACAGATACGCAGTATTTT,CASSELVSTDTQYF
TRBJ2-3,-,-,TRBV5-1,TGCGCCAGCAGCTTGAACGTGGGGGGGCCCACAGATACGCAGTATTTT,CASSLNVGGPTDTQYF
TRBJ1-5,-,-,TRBV15,TGTGCCACCAGCAGAGATCCCCACGTAACAGGGATATATCAGCCCCAGCATTTT,CATSRDPHVTGIYQPQHF
TRBJ1-3,-,once,TRBV14,TGTGCCAGCAGCCAAGTGGCAGAGGTAGGAAACACCATATATTTT,CASSQVAEVGNTIYF
TRBJ2-1,-,-,TRBV20-1,TGCAGTGCTAGTGACGGGGTGGTCCCGTTCTTC,CSASDGVVPFF
TRBJ2-3,-,-,TRBV7-6,TGTGCCAGCAGCCCCCGGGGTAGCACAGATACGCAGTATTTT,CASSPRGSTDTQYF
TRBJ1-1,TRBD1,-,TRBV6-1,TGTGCCAGCAGACCAGGGACAGGGGAAACTGAAGCTTTCTTT,CASRPGTGETEAFF
TRBJ2-3,-,-,TRBV5-1,TGCGCCAGCAGGGTTGCGGGGTCAGATACGCAGTATTTT,CASRVAGSDTQYF
TRBJ2-7,-,-,TRBV29-1,TGCAGCGTTGCCAGCGCGTACGAGCAGTACTTC,CSVASAYEQYF
TRBJ2-3,TRBD2,-,TRBV9,TGTGCCAGCAGCGATAGCGGGGGAGCAGATACGCAGTATTTT,CASSDSGGADTQYF
TRBJ2-5,-,-,TRBV6-5,TGTGCCAGCAGTAACTTACAAGAGACCCAGTACTTC,CASSNLQETQYF
TRBJ1-5,-,once,TRBV2,TGTGCCAGCAGTGAACGGAGGGGATACAGCAATCAGCCCCAGCATTTT,CASSERRGYSNQPQHF
TRBJ2-7,TRBD1,-,TRBV30,TGTGCCTGGAGGGACCTTGGGACAGGGGGTGATTACGAGCAGTACTTC,CAWRDLGTGGDYEQYF
TRBJ2-7,-,-,TRBV11-2,TGTGCCAGCAGATCGAGCCCGGGAAGAAACTACGAGCAGTACTTC,CASRSSPGRNYEQYF
TRBJ1-6,-,-,TRBV23-1,TGCGCCAGCAGTCAATGTCAGGGAGGACGATATAATTCACCCCTCCACTTT,CASSQCQGGRYNSPLHF
TRBJ1-2,TRBD1,-,TRBV7-2,TGTGCCAGCAGCTCAACCTACAGGGGGACAGACTATGGCTACACCTTC,CASSSTYRGTDYGYTF
TRBJ1-5,-,once,TRBV7-8,TGTGCCAGCAGCTTAGGGGGACTGGGACAGCCCCAGCATTTT,CASSLGGLGQPQHF
TRBJ2-5,TRBD1,few,TRBV11-1,TGTGCCAGCAGCCTTCGACAGGGCGTTTGGGAGACCCAGTACTTC,CASSLRQGVWETQYF
TRBJ2-7,TRBD1,-,TRBV10-3,TGTGCCATCAACCCGGGACAGGGGATCTACGAGCAGTACTTC,CAINPGQGIYEQYF
TRBJ2-3,TRBD2,-,TRBV9,TGTGCCAGCAGCGGCGAGCGGGGCCTTAGGGATACGCAGTATTTT,CASSGERGLRDTQYF
TRBJ1-5,TRBD1,once,TRBV7-9,TGTGCCAGCAGCGCCACAGGGGGTGATCAGCCCCAGCATTTT,CASSATGGDQPQHF
TRBJ1-1,-,-,TRBV9,TGTGCCAGCAGCCCCCCCGGGGGGAATACTGAAGCTTTCTTT,CASSPPGGNTEAFF
TRBJ2-1,TRBD2,many,TRBV27,TGTGCCAGCAGTTTTCAAACTAGCGGGGGCTCCTACAATGAGCAGTTCTTC,CASSFQTSGGSYNEQFF
TRBJ2-1,TRBD2,once,TRBV6-1,TGTGCCAGCAGTGATGAACCGGGGGGAATCTACAATGAGCAGTTCTTC,CASSDEPGGIYNEQFF
TRBJ2-6,-,-,TRBV19,TGTGCCAGTACGATAACAGGGGACTTCTCTGGGGCCAACGTCCTGACTTTC,CASTITGDFSGANVLTF
TRBJ2-3,TRBD1,-,TRBV9,TGTGCCAGCAGCGACCCTAACAGGGGGACAGATACGCAGTATTTT,CASSDPNRGTDTQYF
TRBJ2-5,-,few,TRBV6-6,TGTGCCACCAAGCCGGAGTTGGGGGCAGAGACCCAGTACTTC,CATKPELGAETQYF
TRBJ2-7,-,-,TRBV5-4,TGTGCCAGCAGCGCCGGGGGAAGCTCCTACGAGCAGTACTTC,CASSAGGSSYEQYF
TRBJ2-1,-,-,TRBV4-2,TGTGCCAGCAGCCAAGTCCTAGAGACTGTCAATGAGCAGTTCTTC,CASSQVLETVNEQFF
TRBJ2-7,-,-,TRBV9,TGTGCCAGCAGCGCGCGGGACGGCGAGCAGTACTTC,CASSARDGEQYF
TRBJ2-1,TRBD1,-,TRBV29-1,TGCAGCGTTGCCCGGGACAGGGGGTACAATGAGCAGTTCTTC,CSVARDRGYNEQFF